This T cell receptor beta chain was recovered during a study of identical twins. TCRdb called the 5' RACE reads again in MiXCR, with one record for every CDR3 protein. The sample lists about 240,000 distinct CDR3 sequences, approximately 7.9% seen once, with under 6% in the top ten. Trimming took 0 bases from V and 10 from J, leaving 12 bases between them. Per the germline V gene, CDR1 is SGHAT and CDR2 is FQNNGV. This CDR3 spans 13 amino acids. The same data also contributed to another study, on yellow fever vaccine responses in identical twins.

The sequencing sample was made of CD8+ T cells sorted from blood. The rearrangement uses TRBV11-2 and TRBJ1-1, with D tentatively TRBD1 (6 bases). This TCR derives from a young woman in good health. The CDR3 bases are TGTGCCAGCAGCTTAGACCCGCGCAGGGGAGCTTTCTTT. Protein product: CASSLDPRRGAFF.